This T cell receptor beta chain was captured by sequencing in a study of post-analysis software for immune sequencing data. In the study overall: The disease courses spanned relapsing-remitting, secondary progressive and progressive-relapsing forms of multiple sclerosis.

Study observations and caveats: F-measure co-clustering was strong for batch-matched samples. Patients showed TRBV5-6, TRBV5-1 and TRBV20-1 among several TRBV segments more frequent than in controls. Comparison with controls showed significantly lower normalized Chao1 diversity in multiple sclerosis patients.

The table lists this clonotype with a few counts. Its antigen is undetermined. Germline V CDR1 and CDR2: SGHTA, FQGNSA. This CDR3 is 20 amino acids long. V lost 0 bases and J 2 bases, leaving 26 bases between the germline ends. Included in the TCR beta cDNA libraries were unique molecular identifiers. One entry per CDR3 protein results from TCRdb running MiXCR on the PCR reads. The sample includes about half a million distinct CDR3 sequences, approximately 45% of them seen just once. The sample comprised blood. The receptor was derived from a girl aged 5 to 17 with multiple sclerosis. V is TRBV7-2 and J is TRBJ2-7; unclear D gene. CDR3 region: CASSLATLRVPYRNTYEQYF. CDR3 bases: TGTGCCAGCAGCTTAGCGACTCTAAGGGTCCCATATAGGAACACCTACGAGCAGTACTTC.